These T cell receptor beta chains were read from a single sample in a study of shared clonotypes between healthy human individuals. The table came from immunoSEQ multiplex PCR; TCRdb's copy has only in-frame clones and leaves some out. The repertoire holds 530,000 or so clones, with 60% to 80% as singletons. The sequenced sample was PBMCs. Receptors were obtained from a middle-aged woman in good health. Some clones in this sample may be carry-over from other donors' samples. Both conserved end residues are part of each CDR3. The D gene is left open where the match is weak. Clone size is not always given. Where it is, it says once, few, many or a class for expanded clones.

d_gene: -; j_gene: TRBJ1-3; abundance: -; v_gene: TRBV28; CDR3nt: TGTGCCAGCAGCAACCTGAGAGAGGCGAACACCATATATTTT; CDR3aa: CASSNLREANTIYF
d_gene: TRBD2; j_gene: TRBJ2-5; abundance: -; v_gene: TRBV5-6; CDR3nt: TGTGCCAGCAGCTCTAGCGGGAGATGGGAGACCCAGTACTTC; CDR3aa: CASSSSGRWETQYF
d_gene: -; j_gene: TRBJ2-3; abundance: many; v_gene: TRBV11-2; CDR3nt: TGTGCCAGCAGCTCCAAGTCGGTCGGCAGATTTGTCACAGATACGCAGTATTTT; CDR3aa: CASSSKSVGRFVTDTQYF
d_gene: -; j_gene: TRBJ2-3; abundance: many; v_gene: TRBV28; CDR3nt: TGTGCCAGCAGTTTCACCCGGCCTGCGATCGAACTAGCTCGAGTCCCCACAGATACGCAGTATTTT; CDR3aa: CASSFTRPAIELARVPTDTQYF
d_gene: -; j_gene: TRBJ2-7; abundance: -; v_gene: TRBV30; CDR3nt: TGTGCCTGGAGTGGTACGGCCTACGAGCAGTACTTC; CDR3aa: CAWSGTAYEQYF
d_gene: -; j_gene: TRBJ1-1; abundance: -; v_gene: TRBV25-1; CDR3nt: TGTGCCAGCAGTGATTCCAGGGGAGGGGACACTGAAGCTTTCTTT; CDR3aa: CASSDSRGGDTEAFF
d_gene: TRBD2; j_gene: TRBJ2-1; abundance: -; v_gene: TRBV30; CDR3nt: TGTGCCTGGAGTGCGGGAGGGCCCAGCTCCTACAATGAGCAGTTCTTC; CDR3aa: CAWSAGGPSSYNEQFF
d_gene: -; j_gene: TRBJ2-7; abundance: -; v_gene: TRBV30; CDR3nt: TGTGCCTGGAGACCCCAAGGGCGGAGACCTGGGCAAGAGCAGTACTTC; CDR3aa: CAWRPQGRRPGQEQYF
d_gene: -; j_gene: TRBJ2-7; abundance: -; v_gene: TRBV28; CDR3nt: TGTGCCAGCAGTCCTCCGGTGACTCGGCTTAGCTCCTACGAGCAGTACTTC; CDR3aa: CASSPPVTRLSSYEQYF
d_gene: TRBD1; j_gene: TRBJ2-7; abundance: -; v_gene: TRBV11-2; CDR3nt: TGTGCCAGCAGCTTAGTTACAGGGGTAAGATCCGAGCAGTACTTC; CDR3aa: CASSLVTGVRSEQYF
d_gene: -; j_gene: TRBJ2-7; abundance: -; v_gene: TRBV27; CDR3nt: TGTGCCAGCAGTCGCACAGCGGGCGCCTCCTACGAGCAGTACTTC; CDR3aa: CASSRTAGASYEQYF
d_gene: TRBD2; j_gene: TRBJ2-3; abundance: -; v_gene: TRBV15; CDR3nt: TGTGCCACCAGCAGAGATGTAGCGGGGGATACGCAGTATTTT; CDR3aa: CATSRDVAGDTQYF
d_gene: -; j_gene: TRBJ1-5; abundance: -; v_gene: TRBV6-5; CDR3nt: TGTGCCAGCAGTGAACAGGGATACAATCAGCCCCAGCATTTT; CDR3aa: CASSEQGYNQPQHF
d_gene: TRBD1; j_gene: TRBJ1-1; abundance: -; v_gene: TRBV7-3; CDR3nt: TGTGCCAGCAGCTTGATCGGAGGGACAGGGGCCGCTTTCTTT; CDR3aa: CASSLIGGTGAAFF
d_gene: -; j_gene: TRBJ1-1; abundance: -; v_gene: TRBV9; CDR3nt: TGTGCCAGCAGCGGGCAGGGTTGGGGCATGAACACTGAAGCTTTCTTT; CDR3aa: CASSGQGWGMNTEAFF
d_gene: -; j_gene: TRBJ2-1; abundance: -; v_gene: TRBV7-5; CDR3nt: TGTGTCAGAAGACTGGGACAATGTAGTGAGCAGTTCTTC; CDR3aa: CVRRLGQCSEQFF
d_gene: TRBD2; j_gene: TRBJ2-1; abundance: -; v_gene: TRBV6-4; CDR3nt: TGTGCCAGCAGCGGCACTAGCGAGTCCTACAATGAGCAGTTCTTC; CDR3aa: CASSGTSESYNEQFF
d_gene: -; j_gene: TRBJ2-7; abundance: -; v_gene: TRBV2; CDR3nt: TGTGCCAGCAGTGGTACCCGTCTCTTGTACGAGCAGTACTTC; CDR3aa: CASSGTRLLYEQYF
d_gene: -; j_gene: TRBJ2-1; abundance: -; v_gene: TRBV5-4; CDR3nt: TGTGCCAGCAGCTTTGGTCGGGCAGACTACAATGAGCAGTTCTTC; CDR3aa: CASSFGRADYNEQFF
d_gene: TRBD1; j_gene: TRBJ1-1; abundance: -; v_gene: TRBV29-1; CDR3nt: TGCAGCGCCTTAGACAGGGTGAACACTGAAGCTTTCTTT; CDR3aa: CSALDRVNTEAFF
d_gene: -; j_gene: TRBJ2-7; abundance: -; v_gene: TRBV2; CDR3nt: TGTGCCAGCACTTCGCGACAGACCTACGAGCAGTACTTC; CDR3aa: CASTSRQTYEQYF
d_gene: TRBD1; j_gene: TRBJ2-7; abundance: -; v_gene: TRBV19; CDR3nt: TGTGCCAGTAGTCCCGGACAGGGGACCTACGAGCAGTACTTC; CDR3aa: CASSPGQGTYEQYF
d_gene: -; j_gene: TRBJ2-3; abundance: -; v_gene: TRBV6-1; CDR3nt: TGTGCCAGCAGTTTTCGGAGCACAGATACGCAGTATTTT; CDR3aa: CASSFRSTDTQYF
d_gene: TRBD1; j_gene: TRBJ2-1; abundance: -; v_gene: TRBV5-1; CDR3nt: TGCGCCAGCAGCCTATTAAACAGGGGGTCCTACAATGAGCAGTTCTTC; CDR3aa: CASSLLNRGSYNEQFF
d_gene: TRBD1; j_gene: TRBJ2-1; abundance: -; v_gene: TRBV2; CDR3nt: TGTGCCAGCAGAACGGGACAGGGCCCTTACAATGAGCAGTTCTTC; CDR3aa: CASRTGQGPYNEQFF
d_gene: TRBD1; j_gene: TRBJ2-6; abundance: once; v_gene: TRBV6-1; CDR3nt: TGTGCCAGCAGTGGGGGACAGGGAACCCCTGGGGCCAACGTCCTGACTTTC; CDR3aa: CASSGGQGTPGANVLTF
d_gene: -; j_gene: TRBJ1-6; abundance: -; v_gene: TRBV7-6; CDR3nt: TGTGCCAGCAGCCTCGACAGCTCCTATAATTCACCCCTCCACTTT; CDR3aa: CASSLDSSYNSPLHF
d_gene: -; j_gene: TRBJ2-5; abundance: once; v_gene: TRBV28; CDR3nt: TGTGCCAGCAGTTTAAGGCTACAGGGAGAGGAGACCCAGTACTTC; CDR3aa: CASSLRLQGEETQYF
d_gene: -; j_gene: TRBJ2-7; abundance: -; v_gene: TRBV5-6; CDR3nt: TGTGCCAGCAGCTTGGCCTTGGGGGGAGGAGGGGAGCAGTACTTC; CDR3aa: CASSLALGGGGEQYF
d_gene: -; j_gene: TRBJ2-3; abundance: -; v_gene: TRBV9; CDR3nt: TGTGCCAGCAGCCTCTACGTGGGTAGCACAGATACGCAGTATTTT; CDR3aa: CASSLYVGSTDTQYF
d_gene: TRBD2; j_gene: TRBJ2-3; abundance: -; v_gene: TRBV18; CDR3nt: TGTGCCAGCTCACCGGCTCCTCAGCGGGGGAGGGATACGCAGTATTTT; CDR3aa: CASSPAPQRGRDTQYF
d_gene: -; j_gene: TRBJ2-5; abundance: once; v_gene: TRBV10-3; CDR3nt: TGTGCCATCAGGCCCCGGGAGCAAGAGACCCAGTACTTC; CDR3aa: CAIRPREQETQYF
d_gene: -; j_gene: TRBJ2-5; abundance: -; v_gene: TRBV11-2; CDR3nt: TGTGCCAGCAGCTTGGGCCCCACTGGAGAGACCCAGTACTTC; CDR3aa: CASSLGPTGETQYF
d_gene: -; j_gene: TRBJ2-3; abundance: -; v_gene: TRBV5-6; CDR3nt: TGTGCCAGCAGCTTGGCGCGAGGTACGCAGTATTTT; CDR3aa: CASSLARGTQYF
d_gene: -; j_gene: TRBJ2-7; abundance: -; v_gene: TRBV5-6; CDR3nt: TGTGCCAGCAGCTTGGGCTTCAGAACCTACGAGCAGTACTTC; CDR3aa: CASSLGFRTYEQYF
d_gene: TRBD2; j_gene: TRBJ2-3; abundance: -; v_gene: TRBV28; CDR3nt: TGTGCCAGCGGATCTACTAGCGGGAGGTTTGCAGATACGCAGTATTTT; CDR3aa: CASGSTSGRFADTQYF
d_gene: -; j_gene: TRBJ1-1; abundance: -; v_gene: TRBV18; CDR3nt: TGTGCCAGCTCACCGGGGCTGATGAACACTGAAGCTTTCTTT; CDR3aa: CASSPGLMNTEAFF
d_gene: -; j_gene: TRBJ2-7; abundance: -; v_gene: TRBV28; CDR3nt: TGTGCCAGCAGTTTGGTAGAGGACAGCTCCTACGAGCAGTACTTC; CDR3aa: CASSLVEDSSYEQYF
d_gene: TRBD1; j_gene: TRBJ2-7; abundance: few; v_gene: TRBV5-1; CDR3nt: TGCGCCAGCAGCTCCGGGACAGGGGGCTACGAGCAGTACTTC; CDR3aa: CASSSGTGGYEQYF
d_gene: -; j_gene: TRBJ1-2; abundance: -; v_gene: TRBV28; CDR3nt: TGTGCCAGCACCCGGGGACTAGGGTGGGAAGGCTACACCTTC; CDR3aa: CASTRGLGWEGYTF
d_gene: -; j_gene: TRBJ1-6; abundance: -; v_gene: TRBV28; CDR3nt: TGTGCCAGCAGCCCAGTTCGGTTGTATTCACCCCTCCACTTT; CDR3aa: CASSPVRLYSPLHF